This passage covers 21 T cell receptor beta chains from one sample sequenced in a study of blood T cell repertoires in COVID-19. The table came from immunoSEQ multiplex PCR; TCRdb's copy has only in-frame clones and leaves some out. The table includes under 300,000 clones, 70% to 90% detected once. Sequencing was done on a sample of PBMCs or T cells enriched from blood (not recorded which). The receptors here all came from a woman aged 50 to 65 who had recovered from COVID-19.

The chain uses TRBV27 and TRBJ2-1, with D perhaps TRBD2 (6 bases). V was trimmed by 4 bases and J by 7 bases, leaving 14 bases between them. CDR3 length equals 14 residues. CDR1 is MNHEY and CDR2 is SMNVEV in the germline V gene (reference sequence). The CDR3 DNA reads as TGTGCCAGCAGTTCTTTCTTAGCGGAAAATGAGCAGTTCTTC. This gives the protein CASSSFLAENEQFF.

CDR3 sequence (DNA): TGTGCCAGCAGTGAAAATAGTGGACTCTACTATGGCTACACCTTC. Residues: CASSENSGLYYGYTF. The chain uses TRBV2 and TRBJ1-2; D is undetermined. CDR3 length: 15 amino acids. The ends were cut back, 2 bases at V and 3 bases at J, with 13 bases in the middle. CDR1 is SNHLY, CDR2 FYNNEI, per germline.

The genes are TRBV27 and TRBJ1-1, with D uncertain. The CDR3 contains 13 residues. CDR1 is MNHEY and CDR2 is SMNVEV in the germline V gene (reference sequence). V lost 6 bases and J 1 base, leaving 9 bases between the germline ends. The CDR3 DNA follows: TGTGCCAGCAGCTTCCGCAGGAACACTGAAGCTTTCTTT. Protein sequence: CASSFRRNTEAFF.

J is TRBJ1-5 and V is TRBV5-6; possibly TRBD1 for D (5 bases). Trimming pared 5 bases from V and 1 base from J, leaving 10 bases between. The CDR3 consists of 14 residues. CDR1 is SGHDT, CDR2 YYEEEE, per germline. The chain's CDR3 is CASSKGWSNQPQHF. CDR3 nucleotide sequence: TGTGCCAGCAGTAAGGGGTGGAGCAATCAGCCCCAGCATTTT.

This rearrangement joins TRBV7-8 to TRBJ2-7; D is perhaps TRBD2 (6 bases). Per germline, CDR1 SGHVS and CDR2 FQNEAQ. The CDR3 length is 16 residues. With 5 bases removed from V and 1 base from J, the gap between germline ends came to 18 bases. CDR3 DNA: TGTGCCAGCAGCCCAGAGGCGGGGTTATATTCCTACGAGCAGTACTTC. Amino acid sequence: CASSPEAGLYSYEQYF.

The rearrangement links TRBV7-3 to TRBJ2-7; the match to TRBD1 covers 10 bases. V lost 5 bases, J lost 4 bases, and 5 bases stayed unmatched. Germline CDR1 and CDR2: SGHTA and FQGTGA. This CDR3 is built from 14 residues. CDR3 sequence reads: CASSPGQGEYEQYF. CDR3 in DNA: TGTGCCAGCAGCCCTGGACAGGGGGAGTACGAGCAGTACTTC.

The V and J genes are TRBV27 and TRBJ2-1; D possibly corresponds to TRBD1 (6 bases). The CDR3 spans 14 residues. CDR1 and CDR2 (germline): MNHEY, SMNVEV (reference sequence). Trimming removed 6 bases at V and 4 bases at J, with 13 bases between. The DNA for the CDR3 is TGTGCCAGCAGACTCGGACAGATATACAATGAGCAGTTCTTC. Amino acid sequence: CASRLGQIYNEQFF.

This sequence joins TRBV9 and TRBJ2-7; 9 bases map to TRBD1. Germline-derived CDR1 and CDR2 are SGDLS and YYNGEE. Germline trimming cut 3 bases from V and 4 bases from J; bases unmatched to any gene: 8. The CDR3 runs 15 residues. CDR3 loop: CASSARQGEGYEQYF. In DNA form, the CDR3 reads TGTGCCAGCAGCGCAAGACAGGGGGAAGGGTACGAGCAGTACTTC.

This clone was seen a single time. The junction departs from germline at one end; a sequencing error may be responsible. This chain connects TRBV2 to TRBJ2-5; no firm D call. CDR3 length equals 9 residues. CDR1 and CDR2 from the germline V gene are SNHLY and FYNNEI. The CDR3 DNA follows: TGTGCCAGCAGTGACCCGAGCGACTTC. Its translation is CASSDPSDF.

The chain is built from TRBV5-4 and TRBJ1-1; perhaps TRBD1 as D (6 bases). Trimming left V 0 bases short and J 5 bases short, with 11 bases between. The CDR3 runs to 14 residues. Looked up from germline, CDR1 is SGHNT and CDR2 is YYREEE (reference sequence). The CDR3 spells CASSLAGGLTEAFF. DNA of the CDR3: TGTGCCAGCAGCTTGGCGGGGGGGCTGACTGAAGCTTTCTTT.

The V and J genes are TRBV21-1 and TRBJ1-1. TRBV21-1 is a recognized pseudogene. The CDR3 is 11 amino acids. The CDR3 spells CASSLRSEAFF. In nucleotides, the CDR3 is TGTGCCAGCAGCCTCCGGTCTGAAGCTTTCTTT.

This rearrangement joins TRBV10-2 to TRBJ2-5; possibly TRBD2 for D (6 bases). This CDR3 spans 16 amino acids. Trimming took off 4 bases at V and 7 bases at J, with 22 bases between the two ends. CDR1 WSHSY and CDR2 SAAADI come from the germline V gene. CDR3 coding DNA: TGCGCCAGCAGTGGCCTCCGGGACTCCACGCAGAGGACCCAGTACTTC. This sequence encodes CASSGLRDSTQRTQYF.

The CDR3, as DNA: TGTGCCAGCAGCCCTGGGAGTTTCACAGATACGCAGTATTTT. Its protein product is CASSPGSFTDTQYF. V and J are TRBV21-1 and TRBJ2-3; the table calls TRBD2, which could not be checked here. TRBV21-1 is a pseudogene segment. The CDR3 is made up of 14 amino acids.

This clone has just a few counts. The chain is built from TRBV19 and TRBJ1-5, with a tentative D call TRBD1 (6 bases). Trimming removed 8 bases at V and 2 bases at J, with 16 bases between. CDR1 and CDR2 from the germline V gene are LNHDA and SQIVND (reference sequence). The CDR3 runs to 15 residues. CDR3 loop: CASVDRPDGNQPQHF. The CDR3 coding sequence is TGTGCCAGTGTTGACAGGCCAGATGGCAATCAGCCCCAGCATTTT.

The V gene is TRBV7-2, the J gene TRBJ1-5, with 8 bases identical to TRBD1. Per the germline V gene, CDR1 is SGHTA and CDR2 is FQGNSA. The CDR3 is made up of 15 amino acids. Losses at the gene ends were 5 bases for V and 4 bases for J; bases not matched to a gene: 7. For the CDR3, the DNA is TGTGCCAGCAGCGTAGACCGGGACAGGAATCAGCCCCAGCATTTT. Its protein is CASSVDRDRNQPQHF.

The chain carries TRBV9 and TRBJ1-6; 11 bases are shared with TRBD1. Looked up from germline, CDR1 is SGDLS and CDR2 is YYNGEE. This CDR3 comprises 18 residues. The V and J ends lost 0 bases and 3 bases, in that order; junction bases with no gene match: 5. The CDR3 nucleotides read TGTGCCAGCAGCGTAGCTCCAGGGACAGGGGGCTATAATTCACCCCTCCACTTT. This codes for CASSVAPGTGGYNSPLHF.

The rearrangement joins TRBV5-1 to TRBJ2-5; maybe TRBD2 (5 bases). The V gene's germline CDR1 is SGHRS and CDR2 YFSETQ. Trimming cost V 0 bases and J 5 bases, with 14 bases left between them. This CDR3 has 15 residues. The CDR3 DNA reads TGCGCCAGCAGCTTGGACGGTCGGGGAAGGGAGACCCAGTACTTC. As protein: CASSLDGRGRETQYF.

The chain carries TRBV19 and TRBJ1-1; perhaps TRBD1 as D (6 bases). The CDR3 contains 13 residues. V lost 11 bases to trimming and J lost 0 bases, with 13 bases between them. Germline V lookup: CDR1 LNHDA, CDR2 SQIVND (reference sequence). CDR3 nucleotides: TGTGCCGTACAGGGTGCGATGAACACTGAAGCTTTCTTT. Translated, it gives CAVQGAMNTEAFF.

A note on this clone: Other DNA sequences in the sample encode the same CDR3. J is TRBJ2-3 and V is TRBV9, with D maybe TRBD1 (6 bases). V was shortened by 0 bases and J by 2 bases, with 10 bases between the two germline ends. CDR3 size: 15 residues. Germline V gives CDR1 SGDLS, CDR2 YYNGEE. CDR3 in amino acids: CASSVGDTSTDTQYF. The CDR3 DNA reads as TGTGCCAGCAGCGTAGGGGACACCTCCACAGATACGCAGTATTTT. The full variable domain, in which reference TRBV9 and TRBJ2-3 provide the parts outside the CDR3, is DSGVTQTPKHLITATGQRVTLRCSPRSGDLSVYWYQQSLDQGLQFLIQYYNGEERAKGNILERFSAQQFPDLHSELNLSSLELGDSALYFCASSVGDTSTDTQYFGPGTRLTVL.

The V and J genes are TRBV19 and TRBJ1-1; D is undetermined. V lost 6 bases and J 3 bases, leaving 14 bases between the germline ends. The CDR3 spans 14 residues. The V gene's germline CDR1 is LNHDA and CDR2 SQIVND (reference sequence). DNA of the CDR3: TGTGCCAGTAGCAGATTCTCAGCGGACACTGAAGCTTTCTTT. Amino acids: CASSRFSADTEAFF.

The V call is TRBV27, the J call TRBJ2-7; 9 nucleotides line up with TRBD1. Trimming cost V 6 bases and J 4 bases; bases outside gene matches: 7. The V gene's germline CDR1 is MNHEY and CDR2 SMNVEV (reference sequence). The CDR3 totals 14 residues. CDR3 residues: CASRLPGQGYEQYF. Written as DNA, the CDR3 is TGTGCCAGCAGGCTTCCGGGACAGGGTTACGAGCAGTACTTC.